This entry features one TCR beta chain sequence. The record originates from a study of identical twins. TCRdb recomputed calls from the 5' RACE reads with MiXCR, one row per CDR3 protein. The sample shows some 440,000 distinct CDR3 sequences, about 24% of them seen only once. The CDR3 extends over 15 amino acids. V was pared by 8 bases and J by 1 base, with 8 bases of the junction left unmatched. The same sample was also studied in work on T cells expressing NK-cell markers. As reported in that work: These clonotypes additionally ranked first within the CD3+CD56-NKG2C+ fraction of a few donors.

The sample taken for sequencing was CD4+ T cells sorted from blood. This clonotype was sampled from a woman aged 18-35 years in good health. The rearrangement uses TRBV12-3 or TRBV12-4 and TRBJ2-7, with TRBD2 identical over 10 bases. The CDR3 coding sequence is TGTGCCAGCTCAAACCTAGCGGGAGAGTCCTACGAGCAGTACTTC. Its protein product is CASSNLAGESYEQYF.